This T cell receptor (beta chain) was sequenced for a study of T-cell reconstitution after alpha-beta-depleted transplantation in children. Study results and limitations: Surviving recipient T cells and thymic progenitors accounted for the high day-60 TCRbeta diversity observed in some patients.

Germline CDR1 reads ENHRY; CDR2 reads SYGVKD. Trimming stripped 4 bases from V and 6 bases from J, with 12 bases between. This CDR3 spans 13 amino acids. Regarding this clonotype: As yet, its antigen is unknown.

The library targeted TCRbeta and was prepared with unique molecular identifiers. TCRdb passed the PCR reads through MiXCR, listing each CDR3 protein once. The profile covers 540,000 or so distinct CDR3 sequences, with about 23% appearing a single time and 14% taken by the ten largest. Specimen: PBMCs, mostly from graft donor cells, collected 360 days after TCRalphabeta/CD19-depleted stem cell transplant. This clonotype originated in a boy under three years old who had a stem cell transplant for acute myeloid leukemia, so the T cells may come from the graft donor. The J gene is TRBJ1-2, the V gene TRBV10-3, with D hard to call. CDR3 in amino acids: CAISGTRTHGYTF. Written as DNA, the CDR3 is TGTGCCATCAGTGGAACACGGACCCATGGCTACACCTTC.